These T cell receptor beta chains were read from a single sample in a study of cytomegalovirus exposure and HLA in healthy donors. Profiling relied on immunoSEQ multiplex PCR, and the TCRdb table lists in-frame clones only, not all of them. The data contain around 74,000 clones, about 84% of them seen just once; the ten biggest clones take up 3.4%. The sample was PBMCs. The receptors originated from a man aged 35-49 years in good health and CMV-seronegative. Each CDR3 is given with its conserved first and last residue. Fields, in order: CDR3 protein, CDR3 DNA, CDR3 length, J gene, D gene, clone size, V gene. A D gene is named only where the DNA matches it firmly. The size field is filled for only some rows; it gives once, few, many or a size class.

CDR3aa: CASTRGRNSYEQYF; CDR3nt: TGTGCCAGTACGCGGGGACGTAACTCCTACGAGCAGTACTTC; len: 14; j_gene: TRBJ2-7; d_gene: -; abundance: once; v_gene: TRBV19
CDR3aa: CASSLAAGSDTEAFF; CDR3nt: TGTGCCAGCAGCTTAGCAGCAGGGTCGGACACTGAAGCTTTCTTT; len: 15; j_gene: TRBJ1-1; d_gene: -; abundance: -; v_gene: TRBV7-2
CDR3aa: CASSFGGSNSYEQYF; CDR3nt: TGTGCCAGCAGTTTCGGAGGTTCGAATTCCTACGAGCAGTACTTC; len: 15; j_gene: TRBJ2-7; d_gene: -; abundance: -; v_gene: TRBV6-1
CDR3aa: CASSAAGTGVTGELFF; CDR3nt: TGCGCCAGCAGCGCCGCCGGGACAGGAGTCACCGGGGAGCTGTTTTTT; len: 16; j_gene: TRBJ2-2; d_gene: TRBD1; abundance: -; v_gene: TRBV5-1
CDR3aa: CASSLQRSTEAFF; CDR3nt: TGTGCCAGCTCGCTTCAGCGTAGCACTGAAGCTTTCTTT; len: 13; j_gene: TRBJ1-1; d_gene: -; abundance: -; v_gene: TRBV18
CDR3aa: CASSLDRAQPQHF; CDR3nt: TGTGCCAGCAGCCTAGACAGGGCCCAGCCCCAGCATTTT; len: 13; j_gene: TRBJ1-5; d_gene: TRBD1; abundance: -; v_gene: TRBV11-2
CDR3aa: CASSLVSGTSYEQYF; CDR3nt: TGTGCCAGCAGCTTGGTCAGCGGGACGTCCTACGAGCAGTACTTC; len: 15; j_gene: TRBJ2-7; d_gene: TRBD2; abundance: -; v_gene: TRBV7-6
CDR3aa: CASSDRTGPSNQPQHF; CDR3nt: TGTGCCAGCAGTGACAGGACAGGGCCAAGCAATCAGCCCCAGCATTTT; len: 16; j_gene: TRBJ1-5; d_gene: TRBD1; abundance: once; v_gene: TRBV2
CDR3aa: CASGLPSRGLNQPQHF; CDR3nt: TGTGCTAGTGGCCTCCCGAGCAGGGGATTGAATCAGCCCCAGCATTTT; len: 16; j_gene: TRBJ1-5; d_gene: -; abundance: -; v_gene: TRBV12-5
CDR3aa: CASTLGGSGGLANYGYTF; CDR3nt: TGTGCCAGCACCCTAGGTGGATCCGGGGGGCTCGCTAACTATGGCTACACCTTC; len: 18; j_gene: TRBJ1-2; d_gene: -; abundance: -; v_gene: TRBV7-2
CDR3aa: CSVGGGGGYTF; CDR3nt: TGCAGCGTTGGAGGAGGTGGAGGCTACACCTTC; len: 11; j_gene: TRBJ1-2; d_gene: -; abundance: -; v_gene: TRBV29-1
CDR3aa: CASSQGRGGNRNTEAFF; CDR3nt: TGCGCCAGCAGCCAAGGGAGGGGAGGAAATCGGAACACTGAAGCTTTCTTT; len: 17; j_gene: TRBJ1-1; d_gene: -; abundance: few; v_gene: TRBV4-1
CDR3aa: CASSTPGREAAEAFF; CDR3nt: TGTGCCAGCAGCACCCCTGGGAGGGAGGCGGCTGAAGCTTTCTTT; len: 15; j_gene: TRBJ1-1; d_gene: -; abundance: -; v_gene: TRBV9
CDR3aa: CASSVSGGDTGELFF; CDR3nt: TGCGCCAGCAGCGTCAGCGGGGGGGACACCGGGGAGCTGTTTTTT; len: 15; j_gene: TRBJ2-2; d_gene: TRBD2; abundance: -; v_gene: TRBV5-1
CDR3aa: CASSDLRGNTEAFF; CDR3nt: TGTGCCAGCAGCGACCTCCGGGGGAACACTGAAGCTTTCTTT; len: 14; j_gene: TRBJ1-1; d_gene: -; abundance: -; v_gene: TRBV9
CDR3aa: CASSGGNRNTEAFF; CDR3nt: TGTGCCAGCAGCGGGGGGAATAGGAACACTGAAGCTTTCTTT; len: 14; j_gene: TRBJ1-1; d_gene: -; abundance: -; v_gene: TRBV28
CDR3aa: CSAARGEQFF; CDR3nt: TGCAGTGCCGCTAGGGGTGAGCAGTTCTTC; len: 10; j_gene: TRBJ2-1; d_gene: -; abundance: -; v_gene: TRBV20-1
CDR3aa: CASRDPGGPTDTQYF; CDR3nt: TGTGCCAGCAGAGATCCGGGGGGGCCTACAGATACGCAGTATTTT; len: 15; j_gene: TRBJ2-3; d_gene: TRBD2; abundance: -; v_gene: TRBV7-3
CDR3aa: CAISRDREDQPQHF; CDR3nt: TGTGCCATCAGTAGGGACAGAGAAGATCAGCCCCAGCATTTT; len: 14; j_gene: TRBJ1-5; d_gene: TRBD1; abundance: few; v_gene: TRBV10-3
CDR3aa: CASSLERYHEQYF; CDR3nt: TGTGCCAGCAGCTTGGAACGGTACCATGAGCAGTACTTC; len: 13; j_gene: TRBJ2-5; d_gene: -; abundance: -; v_gene: TRBV5-8
CDR3aa: CASSGQGIGEQYF; CDR3nt: TGTGCCAGCTCAGGACAGGGGATAGGGGAGCAGTACTTC; len: 13; j_gene: TRBJ2-7; d_gene: TRBD1; abundance: -; v_gene: TRBV19
CDR3aa: CASSTSLTPGTEAFF; CDR3nt: TGCGCCAGCAGCACCTCCCTAACACCGGGCACTGAAGCTTTCTTT; len: 15; j_gene: TRBJ1-1; d_gene: -; abundance: -; v_gene: TRBV5-1
CDR3aa: CAISDPGTGLSYEQYF; CDR3nt: TGTGCCATCAGTGACCCCGGGACAGGGCTCTCCTACGAGCAGTACTTC; len: 16; j_gene: TRBJ2-7; d_gene: TRBD1; abundance: -; v_gene: TRBV10-3
CDR3aa: CASSLGLAGAYNEQFF; CDR3nt: TGTGCCAGCAGCTTGGGACTAGCGGGGGCCTACAATGAGCAGTTCTTC; len: 16; j_gene: TRBJ2-1; d_gene: TRBD2; abundance: -; v_gene: TRBV5-6
CDR3aa: CASSLAYLNYGYTF; CDR3nt: TGCGCCAGCAGCTTGGCATACCTAAACTATGGCTACACCTTC; len: 14; j_gene: TRBJ1-2; d_gene: -; abundance: -; v_gene: TRBV5-1
CDR3aa: CASSPGQPNYGYTF; CDR3nt: TGTGCCAGCAGCCCGGGACAGCCTAACTATGGCTACACCTTC; len: 14; j_gene: TRBJ1-2; d_gene: TRBD1; abundance: once; v_gene: TRBV7-3
CDR3aa: CASSVVGGTSYNEQFF; CDR3nt: TGTGCCAGCAGCGTAGTGGGTGGGACTAGCTACAATGAGCAGTTCTTC; len: 16; j_gene: TRBJ2-1; d_gene: TRBD2; abundance: -; v_gene: TRBV9
CDR3aa: CASSSLAGGSHEQYF; CDR3nt: TGTGCCAGCAGCTCCTTAGCGGGGGGGTCCCACGAGCAGTACTTC; len: 15; j_gene: TRBJ2-7; d_gene: TRBD2; abundance: few; v_gene: TRBV9
CDR3aa: CASSLAGQGGEAFF; CDR3nt: TGTGCCAGCAGCTTAGCGGGACAGGGGGGTGAAGCTTTCTTT; len: 14; j_gene: TRBJ1-1; d_gene: TRBD1; abundance: -; v_gene: TRBV11-2
CDR3aa: CASTRRGGDGELFF; CDR3nt: TGTGCCAGCACCCGAAGGGGGGGTGACGGGGAGCTGTTTTTT; len: 14; j_gene: TRBJ2-2; d_gene: -; abundance: -; v_gene: TRBV2
CDR3aa: CASSPRYRGPHEQYF; CDR3nt: TGTGCCAGCAGCCCCCGTTACAGGGGACCCCACGAGCAGTACTTC; len: 15; j_gene: TRBJ2-7; d_gene: TRBD1; abundance: few; v_gene: TRBV9
CDR3aa: CSVTGTGGDEQYF; CDR3nt: TGCAGCGTTACCGGGACAGGGGGAGACGAGCAGTACTTC; len: 13; j_gene: TRBJ2-7; d_gene: TRBD1; abundance: -; v_gene: TRBV29-1
CDR3aa: CASSVGGSTDTQYF; CDR3nt: TGTGCCAGCAGCGTCGGGGGGAGCACAGATACGCAGTATTTT; len: 14; j_gene: TRBJ2-3; d_gene: TRBD2; abundance: -; v_gene: TRBV9
CDR3aa: CASSSRQGADTQYF; CDR3nt: TGTGCCAGCAGCTCACGACAGGGGGCAGATACGCAGTATTTT; len: 14; j_gene: TRBJ2-3; d_gene: TRBD1; abundance: -; v_gene: TRBV7-2
CDR3aa: CASSTYRGATGEQYF; CDR3nt: TGTGCCAGCAGTACCTACAGGGGAGCGACAGGCGAGCAGTACTTC; len: 15; j_gene: TRBJ2-7; d_gene: TRBD1; abundance: -; v_gene: TRBV27
CDR3aa: CASSVFQNSNQPQHF; CDR3nt: TGTGCCAGCAGTGTATTCCAGAATAGCAATCAGCCCCAGCATTTT; len: 15; j_gene: TRBJ1-5; d_gene: -; abundance: -; v_gene: TRBV6-1
CDR3aa: CASSESATGGGQPQHF; CDR3nt: TGCGCCAGCAGTGAGTCGGCCACAGGGGGGGGACAGCCCCAGCATTTT; len: 16; j_gene: TRBJ1-5; d_gene: TRBD1; abundance: once; v_gene: TRBV10-1
CDR3aa: CASSLAGRSYEQYF; CDR3nt: TGTGCCAGCAGCTTGGCAGGCAGGTCCTACGAGCAGTACTTC; len: 14; j_gene: TRBJ2-7; d_gene: -; abundance: once; v_gene: TRBV5-6
CDR3aa: CASRSGARDYGYTF; CDR3nt: TGTGCCAGCAGATCAGGGGCCAGGGACTATGGCTACACCTTC; len: 14; j_gene: TRBJ1-2; d_gene: -; abundance: -; v_gene: TRBV7-9
CDR3aa: CASRVAGGRTDTQYF; CDR3nt: TGCGCCAGCAGAGTAGCGGGGGGGCGCACAGATACGCAGTATTTT; len: 15; j_gene: TRBJ2-3; d_gene: TRBD2; abundance: -; v_gene: TRBV5-1
CDR3aa: CASSVSGQGGGSGANVLTF; CDR3nt: TGTGCCAGCAGTGTATCCGGACAGGGGGGTGGCTCTGGGGCCAACGTCCTGACTTTC; len: 19; j_gene: TRBJ2-6; d_gene: TRBD1; abundance: -; v_gene: TRBV2
CDR3aa: CASSLGQGAGSGNTIYF; CDR3nt: TGTGCCAGCAGCTTAGGTCAGGGGGCAGGGAGCGGAAACACCATATATTTT; len: 17; j_gene: TRBJ1-3; d_gene: TRBD1; abundance: -; v_gene: TRBV7-3
CDR3aa: CASSFRGSPLHF; CDR3nt: TGTGCCAGCAGCTTCAGGGGATCACCCCTCCACTTT; len: 12; j_gene: TRBJ1-6; d_gene: -; abundance: -; v_gene: TRBV13
CDR3aa: CASSKGQGFGEQFF; CDR3nt: TGTGCCAGTAGTAAGGGACAGGGTTTTGGTGAGCAGTTCTTC; len: 14; j_gene: TRBJ2-1; d_gene: TRBD1; abundance: -; v_gene: TRBV19
CDR3aa: CASSLGGREETQYF; CDR3nt: TGCGCCAGCAGCTTGGGGGGAAGGGAGGAGACCCAGTACTTC; len: 14; j_gene: TRBJ2-5; d_gene: -; abundance: -; v_gene: TRBV5-1
CDR3aa: CASSYNRFANTGELFF; CDR3nt: TGTGCCAGCAGTTACAACAGGTTCGCGAACACCGGGGAGCTGTTTTTT; len: 16; j_gene: TRBJ2-2; d_gene: -; abundance: -; v_gene: TRBV6-6
CDR3aa: CASRTGNYYNSPLHF; CDR3nt: TGTGCCAGCCGGACAGGGAATTACTATAATTCACCCCTCCACTTT; len: 15; j_gene: TRBJ1-6; d_gene: TRBD1; abundance: -; v_gene: TRBV28
CDR3aa: CASSQARDYSNEQFF; CDR3nt: TGTGCCAGCAGCCAAGCCCGGGACTATAGCAATGAGCAGTTCTTC; len: 15; j_gene: TRBJ2-1; d_gene: TRBD2; abundance: -; v_gene: TRBV7-2
CDR3aa: CSVEIGTGGSYNEQFF; CDR3nt: TGCAGCGTTGAAATAGGGACAGGGGGCTCCTACAATGAGCAGTTCTTC; len: 16; j_gene: TRBJ2-1; d_gene: TRBD1; abundance: -; v_gene: TRBV29-1
CDR3aa: CASRTSGVRTGELFF; CDR3nt: TGCGCCAGCAGGACGAGCGGGGTGCGCACCGGGGAGCTGTTTTTT; len: 15; j_gene: TRBJ2-2; d_gene: TRBD2; abundance: few; v_gene: TRBV5-1
CDR3aa: CASSLTLNNSPLHF; CDR3nt: TGTGCCAGCAGCTTGACCCTAAATAATTCACCCCTCCACTTT; len: 14; j_gene: TRBJ1-6; d_gene: -; abundance: -; v_gene: TRBV5-8
CDR3aa: CASSSQRGASTDTQYF; CDR3nt: TGTGCCAGCAGCTCGCAGCGGGGGGCTTCCACAGATACGCAGTATTTT; len: 16; j_gene: TRBJ2-3; d_gene: TRBD2; abundance: once; v_gene: TRBV5-4
CDR3aa: CASSRTGSSGNTIYF; CDR3nt: TGTGCCAGCAGTAGGACAGGGAGCTCTGGAAACACCATATATTTT; len: 15; j_gene: TRBJ1-3; d_gene: TRBD1; abundance: -; v_gene: TRBV27
CDR3aa: CASSLGRALYF; CDR3nt: TGTGCCAGCAGCTTAGGCCGAGCTTTATATTTT; len: 11; j_gene: TRBJ2-3; d_gene: -; abundance: -; v_gene: TRBV13
CDR3aa: CASSLGPGQGKETQYF; CDR3nt: TGTGCTAGCAGCTTAGGCCCGGGACAGGGAAAAGAGACCCAGTACTTC; len: 16; j_gene: TRBJ2-5; d_gene: TRBD1; abundance: once; v_gene: TRBV7-7